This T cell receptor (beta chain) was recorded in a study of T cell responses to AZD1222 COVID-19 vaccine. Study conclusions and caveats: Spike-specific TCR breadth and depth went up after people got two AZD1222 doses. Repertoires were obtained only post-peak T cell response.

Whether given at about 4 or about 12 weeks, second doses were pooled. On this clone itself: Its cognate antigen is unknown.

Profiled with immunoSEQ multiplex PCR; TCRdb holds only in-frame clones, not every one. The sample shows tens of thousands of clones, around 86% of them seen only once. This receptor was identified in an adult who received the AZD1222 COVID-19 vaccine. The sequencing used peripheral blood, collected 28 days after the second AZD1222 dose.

CDR3 in amino acids: CASSLSDIGETQYF. The CDR3 DNA reads as TGTGCCAGCAGCTTAAGCGACATCGGAGAGACCCAGTACTTC. This chain links TRBV7-2 with TRBJ2-5, with D hard to call. This CDR3 is 14 amino acids long. V shed 2 bases and J shed 4 bases, with 11 bases lying between them. Germline V gene sequence: CDR1 SGHTA, CDR2 FQGNSA.